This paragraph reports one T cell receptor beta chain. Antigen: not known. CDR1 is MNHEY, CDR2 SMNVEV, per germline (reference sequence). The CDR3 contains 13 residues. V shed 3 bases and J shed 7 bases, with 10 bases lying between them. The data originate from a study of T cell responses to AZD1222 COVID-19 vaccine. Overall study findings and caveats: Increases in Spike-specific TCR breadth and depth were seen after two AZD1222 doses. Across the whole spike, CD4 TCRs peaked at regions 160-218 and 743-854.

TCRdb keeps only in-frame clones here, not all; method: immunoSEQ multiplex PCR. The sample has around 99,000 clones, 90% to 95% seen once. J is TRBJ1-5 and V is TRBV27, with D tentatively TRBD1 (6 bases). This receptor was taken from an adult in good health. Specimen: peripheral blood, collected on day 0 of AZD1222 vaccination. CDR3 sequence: CASSFRQGQPQHF. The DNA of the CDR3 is TGTGCCAGCAGTTTTAGGCAGGGGCAGCCCCAGCATTTT.